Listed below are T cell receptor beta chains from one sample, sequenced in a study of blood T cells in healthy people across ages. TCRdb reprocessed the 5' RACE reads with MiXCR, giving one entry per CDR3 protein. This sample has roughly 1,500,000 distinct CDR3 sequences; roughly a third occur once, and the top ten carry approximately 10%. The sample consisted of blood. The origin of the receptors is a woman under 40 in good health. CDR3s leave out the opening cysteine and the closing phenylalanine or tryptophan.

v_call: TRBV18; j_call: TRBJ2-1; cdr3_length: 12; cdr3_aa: ASSPLGRANEQF
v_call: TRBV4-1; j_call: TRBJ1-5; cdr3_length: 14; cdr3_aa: ASSHLGRGTDQPQH
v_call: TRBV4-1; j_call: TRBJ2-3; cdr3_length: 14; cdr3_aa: ASSQLAGVSTDTQY
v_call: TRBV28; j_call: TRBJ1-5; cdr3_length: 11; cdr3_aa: ASSLGRPKAQH
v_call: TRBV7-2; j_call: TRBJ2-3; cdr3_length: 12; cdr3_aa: ASSLAIGGDTQY
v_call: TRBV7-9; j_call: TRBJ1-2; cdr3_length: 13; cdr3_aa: ASVGGLFSNYGYT
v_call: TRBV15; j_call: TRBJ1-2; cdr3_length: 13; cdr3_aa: ATSRDLVGLGGYT
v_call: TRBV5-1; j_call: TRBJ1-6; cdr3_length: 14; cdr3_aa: ASRPTTGKGGSPLH
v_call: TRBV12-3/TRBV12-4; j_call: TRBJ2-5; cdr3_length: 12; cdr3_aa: ASSVQGAEETQY
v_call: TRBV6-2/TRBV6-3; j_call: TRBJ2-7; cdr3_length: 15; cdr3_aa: ASSTKPGLATGYEQY
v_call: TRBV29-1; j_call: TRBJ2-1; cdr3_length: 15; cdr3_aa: SVDLPRGSALYNEQF
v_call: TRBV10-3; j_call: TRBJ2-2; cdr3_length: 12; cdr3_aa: AISDGTTTGELF
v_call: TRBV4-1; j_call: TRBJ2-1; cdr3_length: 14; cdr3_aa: ASSQVGRASYNEQF
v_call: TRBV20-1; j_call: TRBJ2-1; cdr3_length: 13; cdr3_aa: SARHLGPLVGEQF
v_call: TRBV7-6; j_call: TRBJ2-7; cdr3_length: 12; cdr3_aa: ASSLEPNFYEQY
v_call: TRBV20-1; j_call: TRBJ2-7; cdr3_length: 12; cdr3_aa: SGLLAGRLYEQY
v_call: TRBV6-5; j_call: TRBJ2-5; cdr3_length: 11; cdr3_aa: ASSRLYQETQY
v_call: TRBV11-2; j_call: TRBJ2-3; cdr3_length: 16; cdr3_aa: ASRKMGLAATGTDTQY
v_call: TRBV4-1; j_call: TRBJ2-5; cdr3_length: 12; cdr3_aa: ASSQGKGVGTQY
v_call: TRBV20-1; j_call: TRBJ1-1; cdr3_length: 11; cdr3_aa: SAREWVVLGAF
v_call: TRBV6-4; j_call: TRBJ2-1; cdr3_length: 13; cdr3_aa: ASSDYSGGSSEQF
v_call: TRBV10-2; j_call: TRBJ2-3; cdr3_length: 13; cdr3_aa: ASLMAGGSSDTQY
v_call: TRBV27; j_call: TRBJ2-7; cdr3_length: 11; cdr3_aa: AGSSGPSYEQY
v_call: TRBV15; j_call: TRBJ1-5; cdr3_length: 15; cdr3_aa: ATSRDRGALGNQPQH
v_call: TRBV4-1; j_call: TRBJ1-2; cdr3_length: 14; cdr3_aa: ASSQAFEGNGYGYT
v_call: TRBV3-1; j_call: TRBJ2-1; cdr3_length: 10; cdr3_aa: ASSRSGVEQF
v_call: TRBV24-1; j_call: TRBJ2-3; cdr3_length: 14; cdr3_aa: ATSERRAGETDTQY
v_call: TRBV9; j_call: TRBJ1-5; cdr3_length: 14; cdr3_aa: ASSPTGGPYGEPQH
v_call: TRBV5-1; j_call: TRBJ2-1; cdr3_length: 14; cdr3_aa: ASSLTSGGSYNEQF
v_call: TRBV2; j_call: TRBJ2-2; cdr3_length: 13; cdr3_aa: ASSRERDDTGELF
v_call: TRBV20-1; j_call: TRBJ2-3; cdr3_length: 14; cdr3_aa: SARDTRQGHTDTQY
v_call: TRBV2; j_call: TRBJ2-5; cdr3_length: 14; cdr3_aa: ASTGGVGGYQETQY
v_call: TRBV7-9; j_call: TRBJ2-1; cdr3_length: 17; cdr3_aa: ASSFLAGWGQFSYNEQF
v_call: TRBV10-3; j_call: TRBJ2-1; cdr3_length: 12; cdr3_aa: ATSEGQAAGEQF
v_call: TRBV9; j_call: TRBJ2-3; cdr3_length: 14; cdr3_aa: ASSVAGTGNTDTQY
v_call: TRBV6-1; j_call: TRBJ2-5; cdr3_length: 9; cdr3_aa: APVPQETQY
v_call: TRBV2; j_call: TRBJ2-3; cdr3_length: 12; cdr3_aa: ASSPGLVPDTQY
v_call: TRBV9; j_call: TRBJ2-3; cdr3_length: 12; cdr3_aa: ASSGREGGDTQY
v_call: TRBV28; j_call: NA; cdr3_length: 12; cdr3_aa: VSSLIQGNYEQY
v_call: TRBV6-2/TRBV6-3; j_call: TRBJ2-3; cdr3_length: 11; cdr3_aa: ASSYGRADTQY
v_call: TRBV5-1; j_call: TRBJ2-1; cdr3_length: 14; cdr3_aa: ASSLSAGGNYNEQF
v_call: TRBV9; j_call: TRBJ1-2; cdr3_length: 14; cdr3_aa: ASSPSFGQPNYGYT
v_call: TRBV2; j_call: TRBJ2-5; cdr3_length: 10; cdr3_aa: ASSDTGSKQY
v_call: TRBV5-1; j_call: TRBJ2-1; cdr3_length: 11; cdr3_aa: ASRRTGGDEQF